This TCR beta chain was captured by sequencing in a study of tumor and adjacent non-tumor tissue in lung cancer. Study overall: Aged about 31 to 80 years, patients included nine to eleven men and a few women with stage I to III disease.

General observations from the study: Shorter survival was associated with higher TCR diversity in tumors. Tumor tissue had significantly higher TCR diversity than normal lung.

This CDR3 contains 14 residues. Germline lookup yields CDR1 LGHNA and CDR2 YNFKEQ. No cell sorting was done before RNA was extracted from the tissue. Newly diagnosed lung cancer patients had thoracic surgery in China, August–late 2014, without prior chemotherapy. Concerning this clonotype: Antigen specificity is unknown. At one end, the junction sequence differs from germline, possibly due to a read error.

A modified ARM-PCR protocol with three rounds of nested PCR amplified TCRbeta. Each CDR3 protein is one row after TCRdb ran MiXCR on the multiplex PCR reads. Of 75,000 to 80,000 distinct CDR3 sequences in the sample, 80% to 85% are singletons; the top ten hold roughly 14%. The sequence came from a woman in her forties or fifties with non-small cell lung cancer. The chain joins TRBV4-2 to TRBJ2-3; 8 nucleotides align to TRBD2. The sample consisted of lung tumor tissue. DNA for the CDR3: TGTGCCAGCAGCCCCGCTCTAGCGGGTGATACACAGTATTTT. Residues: CASSPALAGDTQYF.